The sequence of this T cell receptor (beta chain) was determined in a study of patients and donors after allogeneic stem cell transplantation. With V trimmed by 3 bases and J by 6 bases, 4 bases remained unmatched. CDR1 is MNHEY, CDR2 SMNVEV, per germline (reference sequence). This CDR3 is built from 14 residues. TCRdb ran MiXCR on the RT-PCR reads and lists one entry per CDR3 protein. This table has roughly 940,000 distinct CDR3 sequences, about a sixth appearing once. This clonotype was recorded a few times. The chain joins TRBV27 to TRBJ2-1; the match to TRBD2 covers 8 bases. The TCR was taken from a human donor who was either an allogeneic HSCT recipient or a stem cell or donor lymphocyte infusion donor (not recorded which). It is not recorded whose cells these are; they may come from a transplant donor. The specimen was blood, either unsorted or a sorted T cell fraction (not recorded which). CDR3 amino acids: CASSFVSGSNEQFF. In DNA, the CDR3 is TGTGCCAGCAGTTTTGTGAGCGGGAGCAATGAGCAGTTCTTC.